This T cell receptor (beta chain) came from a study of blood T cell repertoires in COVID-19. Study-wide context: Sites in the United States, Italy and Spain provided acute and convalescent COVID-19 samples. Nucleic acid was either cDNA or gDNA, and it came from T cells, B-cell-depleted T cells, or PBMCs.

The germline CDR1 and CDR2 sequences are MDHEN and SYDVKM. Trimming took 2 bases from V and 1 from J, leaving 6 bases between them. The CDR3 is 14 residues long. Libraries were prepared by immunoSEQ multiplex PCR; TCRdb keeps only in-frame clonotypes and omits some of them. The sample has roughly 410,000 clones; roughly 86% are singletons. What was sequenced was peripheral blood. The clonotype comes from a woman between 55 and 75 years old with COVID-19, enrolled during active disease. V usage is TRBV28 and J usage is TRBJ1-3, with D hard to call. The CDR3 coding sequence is TGTGCCAGCAGTTTAGTTAATTCTGGAAACACCATATATTTT. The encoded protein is CASSLVNSGNTIYF.